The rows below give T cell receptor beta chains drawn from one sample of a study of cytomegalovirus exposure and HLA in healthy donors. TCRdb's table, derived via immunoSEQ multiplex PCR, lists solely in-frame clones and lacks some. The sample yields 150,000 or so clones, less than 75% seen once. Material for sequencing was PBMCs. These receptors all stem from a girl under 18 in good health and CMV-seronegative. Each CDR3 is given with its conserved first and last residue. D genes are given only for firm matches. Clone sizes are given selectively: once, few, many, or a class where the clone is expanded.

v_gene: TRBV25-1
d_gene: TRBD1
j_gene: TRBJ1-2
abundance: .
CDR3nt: TGTGCCAGCAGTGAGGCGGGACAGCACTATGGCTACACCTTC
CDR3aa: CASSEAGQHYGYTF

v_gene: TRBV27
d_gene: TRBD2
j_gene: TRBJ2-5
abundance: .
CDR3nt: TGTGCCAGCAGGACGGGGACTAGCGCCCAAGAGACCCAGTACTTC
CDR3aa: CASRTGTSAQETQYF

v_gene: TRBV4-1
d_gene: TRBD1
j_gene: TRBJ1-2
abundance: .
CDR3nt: TGCGCCAGCAGCCAAGAGGACAGGCTGAACTATGGCTACACCTTC
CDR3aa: CASSQEDRLNYGYTF

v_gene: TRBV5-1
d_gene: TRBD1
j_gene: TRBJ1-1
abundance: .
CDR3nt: TGCGCCAGCAGCTTGGGAGACAGGGTTCTGAGTATGAACACTGAAGCTTTCTTT
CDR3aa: CASSLGDRVLSMNTEAFF

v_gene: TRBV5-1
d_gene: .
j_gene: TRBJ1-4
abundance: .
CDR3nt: TGCGCCAGCAGTCTTACGGGGGATAATGAAAAACTGTTTTTT
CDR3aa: CASSLTGDNEKLFF

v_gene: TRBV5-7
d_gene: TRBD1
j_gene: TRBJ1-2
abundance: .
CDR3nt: TGTGCCAGCAGCTGGGACAGGGGCAACTATGGCTACACCTTC
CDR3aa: CASSWDRGNYGYTF

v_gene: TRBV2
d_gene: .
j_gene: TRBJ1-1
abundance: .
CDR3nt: TGTGCCAGCAGTACCCGAGGGGGAAACACTGAAGCTTTCTTT
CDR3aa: CASSTRGGNTEAFF

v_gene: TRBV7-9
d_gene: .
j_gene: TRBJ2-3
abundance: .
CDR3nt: TGTGCCAGCAGCCCACCCATAGGGCGGGCTAGCACAGATACGCAGTATTTT
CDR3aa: CASSPPIGRASTDTQYF

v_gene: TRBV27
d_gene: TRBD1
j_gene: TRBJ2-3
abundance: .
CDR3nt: TGTGCCAGCAGGTACCGGGACAGTAGCACAGATACGCAGTATTTT
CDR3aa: CASRYRDSSTDTQYF

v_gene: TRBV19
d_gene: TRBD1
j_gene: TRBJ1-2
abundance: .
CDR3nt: TGTGCCAGTAGTACCCTGGACAGGCCGGGCTACACCTTC
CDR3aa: CASSTLDRPGYTF

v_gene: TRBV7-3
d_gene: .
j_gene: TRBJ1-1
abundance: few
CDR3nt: TGTGCCAGCAGCTTAACGTCGGAGCGGAACACTGAAGCTTTCTTT
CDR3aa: CASSLTSERNTEAFF

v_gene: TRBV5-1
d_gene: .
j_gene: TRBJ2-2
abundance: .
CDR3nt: TGCGCCAGCAGCTTGGAGGGACATCTCACCGGGGAGCTGTTTTTT
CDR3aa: CASSLEGHLTGELFF

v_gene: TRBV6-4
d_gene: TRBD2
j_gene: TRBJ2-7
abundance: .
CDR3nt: TGTGCCAGCAGTGACCCGGGGGGTTACGAGCAGTACTTC
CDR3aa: CASSDPGGYEQYF

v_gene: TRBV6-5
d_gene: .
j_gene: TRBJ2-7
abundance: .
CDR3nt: TGTGCCAGCAGTGCGACCTACGAGCAGTACTTC
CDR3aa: CASSATYEQYF

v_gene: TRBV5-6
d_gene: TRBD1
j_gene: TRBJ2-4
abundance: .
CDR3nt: TGTGCCAGCAGTTCCGACAGGGGCCCATCAAGGGCCAAAAACATTCAGTACTTC
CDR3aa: CASSSDRGPSRAKNIQYF

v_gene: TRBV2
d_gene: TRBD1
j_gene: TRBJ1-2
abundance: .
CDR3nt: TGTGCCGGGAAGACAGGGAGGTATGGCTACACCTTC
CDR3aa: CAGKTGRYGYTF

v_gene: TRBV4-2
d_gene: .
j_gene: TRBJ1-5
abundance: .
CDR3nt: TGTGCCAGCAGCCAAGACAGGGGAAATCAGCCCCAGCATTTT
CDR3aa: CASSQDRGNQPQHF

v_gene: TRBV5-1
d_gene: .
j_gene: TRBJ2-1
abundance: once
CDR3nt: TGCGCCAGCAGCTTGGCTCCTCCCCCGAATGAGCAGTTCTTC
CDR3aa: CASSLAPPPNEQFF

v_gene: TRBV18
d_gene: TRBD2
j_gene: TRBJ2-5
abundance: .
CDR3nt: TGTGCCAGCTCACCAGGCGGGGGGACCCAAGAGACCCAGTACTTC
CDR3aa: CASSPGGGTQETQYF

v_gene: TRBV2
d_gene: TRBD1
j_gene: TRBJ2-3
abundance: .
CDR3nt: TGTGCCAGCAGGTACAGGGGGGCCAGGGGGCTCTCAGATACGCAGTATTTT
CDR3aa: CASRYRGARGLSDTQYF

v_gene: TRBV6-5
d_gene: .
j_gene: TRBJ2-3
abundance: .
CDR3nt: TGTGCCAGCAGCCCCGGAGAGGATACGCAGTATTTT
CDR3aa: CASSPGEDTQYF

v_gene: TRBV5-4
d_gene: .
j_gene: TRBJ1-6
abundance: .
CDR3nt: TGTGCCAGCAGCACGTCCTCCGGGGGTTCACCCCTCCACTTT
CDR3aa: CASSTSSGGSPLHF

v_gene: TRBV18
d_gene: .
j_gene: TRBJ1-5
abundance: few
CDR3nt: TGTGCCAGCTCACCAGGGCAGAATCAGCCCCAGCATTTT
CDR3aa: CASSPGQNQPQHF

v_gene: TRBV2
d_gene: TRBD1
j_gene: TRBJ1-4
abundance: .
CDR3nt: TGTGCCAGCACCCGCGTAATCGGGACAGGCCCAACTAATGAAAAACTGTTTTTT
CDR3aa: CASTRVIGTGPTNEKLFF

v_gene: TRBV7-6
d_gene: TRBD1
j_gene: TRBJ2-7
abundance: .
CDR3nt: TGTGCCAGCAGCCCAGGGACAGTTGGCGAGCAGTACTTC
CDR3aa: CASSPGTVGEQYF

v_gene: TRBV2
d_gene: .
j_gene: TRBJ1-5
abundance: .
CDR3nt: TGTGCCAGCAGTGGGGAAATACCTCAGGGATTAAGTCAGCCCCAGCATTTT
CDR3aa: CASSGEIPQGLSQPQHF

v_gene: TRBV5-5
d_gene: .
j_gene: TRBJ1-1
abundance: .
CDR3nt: TGTGCCAGCAGCCCGGGAGGACAGCAAGCTTTCTTT
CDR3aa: CASSPGGQQAFF

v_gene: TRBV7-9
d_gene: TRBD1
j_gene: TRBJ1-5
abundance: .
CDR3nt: TGTGCCAGCAGCTTAAGCGGACAGGGGTACCAGCCCCAGCATTTT
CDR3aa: CASSLSGQGYQPQHF

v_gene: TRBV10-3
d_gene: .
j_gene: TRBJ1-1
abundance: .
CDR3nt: TGTGCCATCAGTGAGGGCAGGGAAGCTTTCTTT
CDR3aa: CAISEGREAFF

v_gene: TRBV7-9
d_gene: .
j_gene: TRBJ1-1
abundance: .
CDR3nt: TGTGCCAGCAGCTTAGGGGAGCTGAACACTGAAGCTTTCTTT
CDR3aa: CASSLGELNTEAFF

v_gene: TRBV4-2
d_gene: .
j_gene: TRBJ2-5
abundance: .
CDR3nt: TGTGCCAGCAGCCAAACTAGAGGTTTGGGGACCCAGTACTTC
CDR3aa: CASSQTRGLGTQYF

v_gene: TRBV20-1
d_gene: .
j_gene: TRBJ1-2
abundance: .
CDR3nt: TGCAGTGCTATGCGCGGCTACACCTTC
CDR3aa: CSAMRGYTF

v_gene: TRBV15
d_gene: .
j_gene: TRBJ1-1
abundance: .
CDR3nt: TGTGCCACCAGCAGAGATGGGGGGGACACTGAAGCTTTCTTT
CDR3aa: CATSRDGGDTEAFF

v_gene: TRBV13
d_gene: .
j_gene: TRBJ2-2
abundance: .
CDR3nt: TGTGCCAGCAGCTTACAACACGGGGAGCTGTTTTTT
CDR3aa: CASSLQHGELFF

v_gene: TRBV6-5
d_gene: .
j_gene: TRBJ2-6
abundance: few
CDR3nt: TGTGCCAGCAGTTACAGGGGTCCCTCTGGGGCCAACGTCCTGACTTTC
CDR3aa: CASSYRGPSGANVLTF

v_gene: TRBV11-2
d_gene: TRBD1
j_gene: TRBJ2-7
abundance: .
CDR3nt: TGTGCCAGCAGCTTAGTGGACAGGGGCTCCTACGAGCAGTACTTC
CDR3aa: CASSLVDRGSYEQYF

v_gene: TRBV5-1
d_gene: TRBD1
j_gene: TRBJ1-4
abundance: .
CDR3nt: TGCGCCAGCAGCTCCGGGACAGTGTATACTAATGAAAAACTGTTTTTT
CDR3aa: CASSSGTVYTNEKLFF

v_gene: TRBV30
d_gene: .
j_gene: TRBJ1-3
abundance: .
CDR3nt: TGTGCCTGGCAGGGTCCTGGAAACACCATATATTTT
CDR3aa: CAWQGPGNTIYF

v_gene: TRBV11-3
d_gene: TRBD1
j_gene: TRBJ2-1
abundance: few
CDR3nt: TGTGCCAGCAGCCCAAGGGACAGGGGCTACAATGAGCAGTTCTTC
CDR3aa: CASSPRDRGYNEQFF

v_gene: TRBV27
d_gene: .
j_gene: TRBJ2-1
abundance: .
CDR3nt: TGTGCCAGCGACCCCCTGGAGAGCTCCTACAATGAGCAGTTCTTC
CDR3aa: CASDPLESSYNEQFF

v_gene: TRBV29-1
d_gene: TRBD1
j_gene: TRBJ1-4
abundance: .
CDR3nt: TGCAGCGTTGCACAGGGGATGTATGAAAAACTGTTTTTT
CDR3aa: CSVAQGMYEKLFF

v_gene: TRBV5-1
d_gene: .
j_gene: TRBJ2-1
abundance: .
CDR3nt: TGCGCCAGCAGCTTTCCGCAGGGATCCTACAATGAGCAGTTCTTC
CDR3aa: CASSFPQGSYNEQFF

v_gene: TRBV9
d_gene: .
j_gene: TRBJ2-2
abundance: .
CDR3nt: TGTGCCAGCAGCCCCTCCCTAGCTGGGGGGGAGCTGTTTTTT
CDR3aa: CASSPSLAGGELFF

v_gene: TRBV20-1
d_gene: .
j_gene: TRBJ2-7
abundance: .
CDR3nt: TGCAGTGCCCCCGATCGGGGGGAGCAGTACTTC
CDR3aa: CSAPDRGEQYF

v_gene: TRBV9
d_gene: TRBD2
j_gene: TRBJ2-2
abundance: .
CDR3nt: TGTGCCAGCAGCGACGCTAGCGGGGGGGTTTTTGGGGACACCGGGGAGCTGTTTTTT
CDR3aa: CASSDASGGVFGDTGELFF

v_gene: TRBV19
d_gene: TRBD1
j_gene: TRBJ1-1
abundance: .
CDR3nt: TGTGCCAGTAGTATCCCGACAGGGGAGAAGAACACTGAAGCTTTCTTT
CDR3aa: CASSIPTGEKNTEAFF

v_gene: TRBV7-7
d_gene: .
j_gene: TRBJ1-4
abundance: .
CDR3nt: TGTGCCAGCAGCTTTGACCGCGGAGAAAAACTGTTTTTT
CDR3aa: CASSFDRGEKLFF

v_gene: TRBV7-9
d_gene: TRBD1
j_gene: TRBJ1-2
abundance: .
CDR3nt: TGTGCCAGCAGCCTAGTGGACAGGCCCTCTCTCTATGGCTACACCTTC
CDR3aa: CASSLVDRPSLYGYTF